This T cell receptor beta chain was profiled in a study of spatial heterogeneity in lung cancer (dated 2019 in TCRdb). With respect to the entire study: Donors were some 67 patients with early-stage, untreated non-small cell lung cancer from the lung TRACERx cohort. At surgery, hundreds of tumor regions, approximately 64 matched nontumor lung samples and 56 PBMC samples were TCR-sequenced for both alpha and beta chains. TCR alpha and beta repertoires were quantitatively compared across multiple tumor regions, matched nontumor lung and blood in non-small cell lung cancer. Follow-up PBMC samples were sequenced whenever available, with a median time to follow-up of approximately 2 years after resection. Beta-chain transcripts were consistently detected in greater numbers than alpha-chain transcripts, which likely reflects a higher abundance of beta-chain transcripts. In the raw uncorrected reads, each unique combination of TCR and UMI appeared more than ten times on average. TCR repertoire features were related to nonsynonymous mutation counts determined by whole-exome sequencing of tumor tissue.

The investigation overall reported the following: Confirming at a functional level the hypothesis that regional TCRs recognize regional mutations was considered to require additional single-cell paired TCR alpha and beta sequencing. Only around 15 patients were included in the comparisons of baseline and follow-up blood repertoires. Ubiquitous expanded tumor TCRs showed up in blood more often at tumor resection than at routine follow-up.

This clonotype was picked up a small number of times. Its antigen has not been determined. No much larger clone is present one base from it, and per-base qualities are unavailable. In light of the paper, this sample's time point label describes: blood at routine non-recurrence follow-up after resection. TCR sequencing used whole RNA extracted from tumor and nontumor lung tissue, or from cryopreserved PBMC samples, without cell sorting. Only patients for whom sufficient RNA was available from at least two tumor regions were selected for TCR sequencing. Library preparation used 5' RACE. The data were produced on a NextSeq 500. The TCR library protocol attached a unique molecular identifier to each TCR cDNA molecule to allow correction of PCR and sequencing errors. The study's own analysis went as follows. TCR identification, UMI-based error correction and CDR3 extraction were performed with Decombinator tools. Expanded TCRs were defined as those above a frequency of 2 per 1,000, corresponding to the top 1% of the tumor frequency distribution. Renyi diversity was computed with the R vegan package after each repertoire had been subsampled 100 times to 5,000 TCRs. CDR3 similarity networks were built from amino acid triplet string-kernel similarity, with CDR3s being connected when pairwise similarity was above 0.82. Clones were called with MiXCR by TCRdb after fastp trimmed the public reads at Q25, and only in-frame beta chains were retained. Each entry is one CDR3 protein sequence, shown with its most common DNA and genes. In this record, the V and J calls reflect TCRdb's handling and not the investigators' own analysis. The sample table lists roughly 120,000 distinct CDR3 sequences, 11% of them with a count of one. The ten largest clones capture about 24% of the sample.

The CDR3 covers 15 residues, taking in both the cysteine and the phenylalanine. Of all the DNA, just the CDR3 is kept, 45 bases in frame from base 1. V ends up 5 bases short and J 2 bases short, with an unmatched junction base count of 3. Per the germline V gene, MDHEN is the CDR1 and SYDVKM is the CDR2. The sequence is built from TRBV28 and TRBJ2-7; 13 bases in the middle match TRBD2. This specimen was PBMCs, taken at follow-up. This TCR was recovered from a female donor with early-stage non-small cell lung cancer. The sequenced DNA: TGTGCCAGCAGTGCCGGGACTAGCGGGACCTACGAGCAGTACTTC. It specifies CASSAGTSGTYEQYF. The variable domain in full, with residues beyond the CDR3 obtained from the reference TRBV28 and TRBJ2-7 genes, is DVKVTQSSRYLVKRTGEKVFLECVQDMDHENMFWYRQDPGLGLRLIYFSYDVKMKEKGDIPEGYSVSREKKERFSLILESASTNQTSMYLCASSAGTSGTYEQYFGPGTRLTVT.